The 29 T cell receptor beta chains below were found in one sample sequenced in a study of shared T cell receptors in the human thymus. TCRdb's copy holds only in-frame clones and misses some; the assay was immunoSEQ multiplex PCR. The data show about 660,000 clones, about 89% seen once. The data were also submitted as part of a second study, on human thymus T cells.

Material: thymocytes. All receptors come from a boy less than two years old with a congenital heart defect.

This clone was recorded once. The DNA of the CDR3 is TGTGCCAGCAGTGAAGGGAGGGGTGCCAAAAACATTCAGTACTTC. Its translation: CASSEGRGAKNIQYF. The V call is TRBV2, the J call TRBJ2-4; D possibly corresponds to TRBD2 (6 bases). Looked up from germline, CDR1 is SNHLY and CDR2 is FYNNEI. The length of the CDR3 is 15 residues. Trimming stripped 1 base from V and 1 base from J, with 8 bases between.

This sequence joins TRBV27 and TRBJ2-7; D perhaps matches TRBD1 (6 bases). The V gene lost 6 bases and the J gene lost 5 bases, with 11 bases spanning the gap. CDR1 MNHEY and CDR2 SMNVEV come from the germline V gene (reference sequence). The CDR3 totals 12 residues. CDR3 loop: CASRRGFHEQYF. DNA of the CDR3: TGTGCCAGCAGAAGGGGGTTCCACGAGCAGTACTTC.

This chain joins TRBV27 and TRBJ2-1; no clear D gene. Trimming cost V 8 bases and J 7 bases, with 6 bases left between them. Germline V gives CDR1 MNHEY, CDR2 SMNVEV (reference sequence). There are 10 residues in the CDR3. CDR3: CASFGNEQFF. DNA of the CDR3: TGTGCCAGCTTCGGGAATGAGCAGTTCTTC.

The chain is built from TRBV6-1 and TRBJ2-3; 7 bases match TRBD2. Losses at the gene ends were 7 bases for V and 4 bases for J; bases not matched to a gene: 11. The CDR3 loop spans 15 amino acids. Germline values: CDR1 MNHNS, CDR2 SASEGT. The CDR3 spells CASKVVAGRADTQYF. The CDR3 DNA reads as TGTGCCAGCAAGGTAGTGGCAGGGAGGGCAGATACGCAGTATTTT.

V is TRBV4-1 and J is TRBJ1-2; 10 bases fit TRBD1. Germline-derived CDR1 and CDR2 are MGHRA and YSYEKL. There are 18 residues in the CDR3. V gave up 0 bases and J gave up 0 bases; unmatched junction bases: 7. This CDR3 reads CASSQDGTGVFSNYGYTF. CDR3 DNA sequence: TGCGCCAGCAGCCAAGATGGGACAGGGGTCTTCTCTAACTATGGCTACACCTTC.

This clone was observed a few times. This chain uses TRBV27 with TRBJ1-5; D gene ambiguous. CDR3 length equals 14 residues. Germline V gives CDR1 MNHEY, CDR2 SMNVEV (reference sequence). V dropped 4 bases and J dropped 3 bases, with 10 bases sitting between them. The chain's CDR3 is CASSSSPANQPQHF. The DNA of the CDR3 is TGTGCCAGCAGTTCGAGCCCTGCCAATCAGCCCCAGCATTTT.

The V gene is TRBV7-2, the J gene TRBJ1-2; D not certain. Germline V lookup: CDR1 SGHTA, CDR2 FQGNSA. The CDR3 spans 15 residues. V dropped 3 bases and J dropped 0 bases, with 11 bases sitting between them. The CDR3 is CASSFSTPPNYGYTF. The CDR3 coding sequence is TGTGCCAGCAGCTTTTCAACTCCGCCTAACTATGGCTACACCTTC. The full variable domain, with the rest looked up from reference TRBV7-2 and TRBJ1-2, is GAGVSQSPSNKVTEKGKDVELRCDPISGHTALYWYRQSLGQGLEFLIYFQGNSAPDKSGLPSDRFSAERTGGSVSTLTIQRTQQEDSAVYLCASSFSTPPNYGYTFGSGTRLTVV.

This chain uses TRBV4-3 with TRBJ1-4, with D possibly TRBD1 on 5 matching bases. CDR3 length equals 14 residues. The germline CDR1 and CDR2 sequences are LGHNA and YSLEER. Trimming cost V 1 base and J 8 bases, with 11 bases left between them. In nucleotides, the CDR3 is TGCGCCAGCAGCCAAGCCGACAGTGGGGAAAAACTGTTTTTT. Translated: CASSQADSGEKLFF.

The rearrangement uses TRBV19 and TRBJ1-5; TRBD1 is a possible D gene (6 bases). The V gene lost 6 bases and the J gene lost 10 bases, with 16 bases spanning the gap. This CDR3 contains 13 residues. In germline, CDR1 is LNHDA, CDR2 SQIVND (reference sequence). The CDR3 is CASRGQGPQPQHF. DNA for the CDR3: TGTGCCAGTAGGGGGCAGGGGCCCCAACCCCAGCATTTT.

CDR3 protein: CASSDMGVGGTEAFF. The CDR3 region has the DNA TGTGCCAGCAGTGATATGGGGGTGGGGGGGACTGAAGCTTTCTTT. V gene TRBV2 combines with J gene TRBJ1-1, with a tentative D call TRBD1 (5 bases). Germline V gene lookup returns CDR1 SNHLY and CDR2 FYNNEI. Trimming cost V 3 bases and J 5 bases, with 16 bases left between them. The CDR3 is made up of 15 amino acids. Looking up the rest from reference TRBV2 and TRBJ1-1 gives the full variable domain: EPEVTQTPSHQVTQMGQEVILRCVPISNHLYFYWYRQILGQKVEFLVSFYNNEISEKSEIFDDQFSVERPDGSNFTLKIRSTKLEDSAMYFCASSDMGVGGTEAFFGQGTRLTVV.

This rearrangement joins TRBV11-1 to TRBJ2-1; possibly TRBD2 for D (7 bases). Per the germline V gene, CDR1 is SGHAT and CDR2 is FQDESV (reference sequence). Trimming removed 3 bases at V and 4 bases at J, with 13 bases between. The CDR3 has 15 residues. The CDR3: CASSFPRGAYNEQFF. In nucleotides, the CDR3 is TGTGCCAGCAGCTTTCCCCGGGGGGCTTACAATGAGCAGTTCTTC.

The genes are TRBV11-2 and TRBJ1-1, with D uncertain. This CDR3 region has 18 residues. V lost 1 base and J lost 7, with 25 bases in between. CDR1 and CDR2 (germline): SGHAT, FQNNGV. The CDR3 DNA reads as TGTGCCAGCAGCTTAGTTCAGGAACCTTGGAGGGTGGGAAGTGAAGCTTTCTTT. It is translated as CASSLVQEPWRVGSEAFF.

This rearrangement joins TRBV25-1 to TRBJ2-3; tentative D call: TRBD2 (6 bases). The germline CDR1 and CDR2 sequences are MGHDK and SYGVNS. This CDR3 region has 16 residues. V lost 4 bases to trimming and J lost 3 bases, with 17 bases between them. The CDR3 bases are TGTGCCAGCAGTGTAGACTTGTGGCGGGGTACAGATACGCAGTATTTT. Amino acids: CASSVDLWRGTDTQYF.

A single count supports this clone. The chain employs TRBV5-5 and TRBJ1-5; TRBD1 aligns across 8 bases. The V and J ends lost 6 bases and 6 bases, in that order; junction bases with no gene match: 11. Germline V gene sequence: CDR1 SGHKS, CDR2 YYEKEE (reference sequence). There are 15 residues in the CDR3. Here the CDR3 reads CASTEGGQGSQPQHF. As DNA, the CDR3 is TGTGCCAGCACCGAGGGCGGACAGGGAAGTCAGCCCCAGCATTTT.

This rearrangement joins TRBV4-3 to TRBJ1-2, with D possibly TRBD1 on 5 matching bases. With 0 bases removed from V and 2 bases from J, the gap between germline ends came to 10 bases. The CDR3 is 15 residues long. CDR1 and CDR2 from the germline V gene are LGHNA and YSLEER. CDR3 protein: CASSQDPPGNYGYTF. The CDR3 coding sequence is TGCGCCAGCAGCCAAGATCCTCCAGGGAACTATGGCTACACCTTC.

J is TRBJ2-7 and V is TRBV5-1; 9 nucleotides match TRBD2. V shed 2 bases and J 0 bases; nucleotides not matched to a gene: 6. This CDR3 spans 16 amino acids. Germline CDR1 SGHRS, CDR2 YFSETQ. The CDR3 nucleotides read TGCGCCAGCAGCTTATACGCGGGGGGGAGCTCCTACGAGCAGTACTTC. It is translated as CASSLYAGGSSYEQYF. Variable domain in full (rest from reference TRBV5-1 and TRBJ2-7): KAGVTQTPRYLIKTRGQQVTLSCSPISGHRSVSWYQQTPGQGLQFLFEYFSETQRNKGNFPGRFSGRQFSNSRSEMNVSTLELGDSALYLCASSLYAGGSSYEQYFGPGTRLTVT.

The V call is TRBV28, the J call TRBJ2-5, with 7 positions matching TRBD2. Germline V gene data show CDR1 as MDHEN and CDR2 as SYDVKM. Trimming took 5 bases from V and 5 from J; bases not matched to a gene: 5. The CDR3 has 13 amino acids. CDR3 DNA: TGTGCCAGCAGTAAAGCGGGGACGGAGACCCAGTACTTC. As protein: CASSKAGTETQYF.

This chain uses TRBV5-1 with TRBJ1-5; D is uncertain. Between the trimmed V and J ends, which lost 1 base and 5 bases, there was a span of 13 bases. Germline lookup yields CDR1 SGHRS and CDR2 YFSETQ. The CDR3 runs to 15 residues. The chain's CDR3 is CASSLSGDNHQPQHF. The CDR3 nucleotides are TGCGCCAGCAGCTTGTCCGGGGATAACCATCAGCCCCAGCATTTT.

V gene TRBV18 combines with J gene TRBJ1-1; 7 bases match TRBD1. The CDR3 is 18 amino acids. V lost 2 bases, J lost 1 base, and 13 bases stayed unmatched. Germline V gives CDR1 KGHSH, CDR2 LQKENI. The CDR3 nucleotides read TGTGCCAGCTCACCATTGGACTCAATGGGACAGCGGAACACTGAAGCTTTCTTT. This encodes CASSPLDSMGQRNTEAFF.

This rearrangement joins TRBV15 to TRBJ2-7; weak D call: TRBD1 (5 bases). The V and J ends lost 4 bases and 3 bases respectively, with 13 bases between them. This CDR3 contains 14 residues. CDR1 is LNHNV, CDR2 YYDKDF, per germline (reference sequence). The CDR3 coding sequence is TGTGCCACCAGCAAGGGGATCAATCACTACGAGCAGTACTTC. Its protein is CATSKGINHYEQYF.

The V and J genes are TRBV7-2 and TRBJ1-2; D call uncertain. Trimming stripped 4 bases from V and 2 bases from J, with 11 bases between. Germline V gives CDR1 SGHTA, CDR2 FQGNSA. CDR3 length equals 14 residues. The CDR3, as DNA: TGTGCCAGCAGCTCCTCCCGGGGAAACTATGGCTACACCTTC. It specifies CASSSSRGNYGYTF.

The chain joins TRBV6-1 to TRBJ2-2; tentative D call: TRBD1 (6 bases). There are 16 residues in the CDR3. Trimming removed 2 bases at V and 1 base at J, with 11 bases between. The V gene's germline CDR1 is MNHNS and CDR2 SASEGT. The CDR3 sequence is CASSEKGDENTGELFF. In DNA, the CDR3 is TGTGCCAGCAGTGAAAAGGGGGATGAGAACACCGGGGAGCTGTTTTTT.

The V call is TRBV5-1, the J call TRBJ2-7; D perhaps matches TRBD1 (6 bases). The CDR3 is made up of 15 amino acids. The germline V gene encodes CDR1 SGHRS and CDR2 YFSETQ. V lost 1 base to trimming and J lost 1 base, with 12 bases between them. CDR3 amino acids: CASSLSGALSYEQYF. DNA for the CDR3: TGCGCCAGCAGCTTGTCAGGGGCCCTTTCCTACGAGCAGTACTTC.

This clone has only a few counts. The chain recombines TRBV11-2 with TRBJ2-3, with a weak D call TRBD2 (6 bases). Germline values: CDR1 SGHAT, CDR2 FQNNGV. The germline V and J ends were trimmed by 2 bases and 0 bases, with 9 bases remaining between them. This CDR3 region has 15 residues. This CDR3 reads CASSLYLASTDTQYF. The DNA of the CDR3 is TGTGCCAGCAGCTTATATCTAGCGAGCACAGATACGCAGTATTTT.

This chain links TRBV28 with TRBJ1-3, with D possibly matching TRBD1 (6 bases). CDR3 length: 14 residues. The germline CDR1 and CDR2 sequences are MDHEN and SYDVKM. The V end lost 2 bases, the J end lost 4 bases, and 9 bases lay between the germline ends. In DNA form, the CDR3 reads TGTGCCAGCAGTTTAGGGGGCGAGGGAAACACCATATATTTT. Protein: CASSLGGEGNTIYF.

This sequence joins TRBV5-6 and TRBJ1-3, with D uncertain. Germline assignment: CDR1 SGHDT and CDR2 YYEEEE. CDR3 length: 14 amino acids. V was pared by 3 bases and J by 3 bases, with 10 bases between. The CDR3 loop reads CASSYPTVGNTIYF. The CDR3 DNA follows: TGTGCCAGCAGCTATCCAACGGTTGGAAACACCATATATTTT.

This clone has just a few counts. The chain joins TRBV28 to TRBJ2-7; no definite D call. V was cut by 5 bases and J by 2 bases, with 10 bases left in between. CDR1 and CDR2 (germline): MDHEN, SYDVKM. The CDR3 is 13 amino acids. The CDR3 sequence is CASSNSRTYEQYF. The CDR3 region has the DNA TGTGCCAGCAGTAACAGCAGAACCTACGAGCAGTACTTC. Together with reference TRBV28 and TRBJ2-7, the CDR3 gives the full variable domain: DVKVTQSSRYLVKRTGEKVFLECVQDMDHENMFWYRQDPGLGLRLIYFSYDVKMKEKGDIPEGYSVSREKKERFSLILESASTNQTSMYLCASSNSRTYEQYFGPGTRLTVT.

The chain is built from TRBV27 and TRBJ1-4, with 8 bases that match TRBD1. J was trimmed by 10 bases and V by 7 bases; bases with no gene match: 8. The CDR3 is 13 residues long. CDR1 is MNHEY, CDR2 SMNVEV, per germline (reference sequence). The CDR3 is CASTTTGDGKLFF. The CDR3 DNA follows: TGTGCCAGCACCACGACAGGGGACGGAAAACTGTTTTTT.

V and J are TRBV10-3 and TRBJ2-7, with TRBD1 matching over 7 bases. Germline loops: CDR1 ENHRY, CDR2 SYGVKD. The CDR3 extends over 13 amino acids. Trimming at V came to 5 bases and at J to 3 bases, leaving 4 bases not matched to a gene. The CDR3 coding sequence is TGTGCCATCAGTCCAGGGGGTAACTACGAGCAGTACTTC. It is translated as CAISPGGNYEQYF.